This TCR beta chain was obtained from a study of early T cells in non-severe SARS-CoV-2 infection. Overall study context: Chains were not paired, and sequencing was done on bulk RNA from unsorted whole blood. The study's findings and limits: There was a bias toward anti-spike CD8 responses in VDJdb matching, which missed private and CD4 specificities.

The CDR3 extends over 16 amino acids. Per the germline V gene, CDR1 is SGHTA and CDR2 is FQGTGA. Germline trimming cut 5 bases from V and 8 bases from J; bases unmatched to any gene: 8. In the case of this clonotype: The antigen remains unidentified.

cDNA molecules, individually, were tagged with unique molecular identifiers. TCRdb reprocessed the 5' RACE reads via MiXCR and lists one record per CDR3 protein. This table has 70,000 or so distinct CDR3 sequences, about a tenth appearing once. The source of this sequence is an adult who was a healthcare worker with PCR-confirmed SARS-CoV-2 infection or an uninfected control (not recorded which). The chain links TRBV7-3 to TRBJ2-1, with 14 nucleotides matching TRBD2. Sequencing was carried out using whole blood. CDR3 region: CASSPLGLAGVHEQFF. The CDR3 region has the DNA TGTGCCAGCAGCCCGCTGGGACTAGCGGGAGTGCATGAGCAGTTCTTC. Drawing the rest from reference TRBV7-3 and TRBJ2-1, the complete variable domain is GAGVSQTPSNKVTEKGKYVELRCDPISGHTALYWYRQSLGQGPEFLIYFQGTGAADDSGLPNDRFFAVRPEGSVSTLKIQRTERGDSAVYLCASSPLGLAGVHEQFFGPGTRLTVL.